The 16 T cell receptor beta chains listed next were all sequenced from one sample in a study of cytomegalovirus exposure and HLA in healthy donors. In the PCR, 60 Vbeta and 13 Jbeta primers were used. Libraries were prepared by immunoSEQ multiplex PCR; TCRdb keeps only in-frame clonotypes and omits some of them. The repertoire has a few hundred thousand clones, roughly 80% of them found once; the top ten carry just over 1.4%. Source material: PBMCs. Receptor source: a girl aged 10 to 17 in good health and CMV-seronegative.

The chain combines TRBV2 with TRBJ2-5; 12 bases fit TRBD2. Unmatched junction bases numbered 5, after V lost 4 bases and J lost 5 bases. This CDR3 is built from 15 residues. From germline, CDR1 is SNHLY and CDR2 FYNNEI. The CDR3 here is CASSVTSGSFETQYF. The CDR3 DNA reads TGTGCCAGCAGTGTGACTAGCGGGAGTTTTGAGACCCAGTACTTC.

V is TRBV5-4 and J is TRBJ2-7; the D gene is possibly TRBD2 (6 bases). The length of the CDR3 is 13 residues. Germline V gene sequence: CDR1 SGHNT, CDR2 YYREEE (reference sequence). The CDR3: CATHRGGVYEQYF. DNA for the CDR3: TGTGCTACACATCGGGGAGGCGTTTACGAGCAGTACTTC. The full variable domain, in which reference TRBV5-4 and TRBJ2-7 provide the parts outside the CDR3, is ETGVTQSPTHLIKTRGQQVTLRCSSQSGHNTVSWYQQALGQGPQFIFQYYREEENGRGNFPPRFSGLQFPNYSSELNVNALELDDSALYLCATHRGGVYEQYFGPGTRLTVT.

The rearrangement joins TRBV28 to TRBJ1-1; unclear D gene. Deletions cut 7 bases from V and 1 base from J, with 10 bases between. CDR1 and CDR2 from the germline V gene are MDHEN and SYDVKM. The CDR3 spans 13 residues. The CDR3 DNA is TGTGCCAGCATAGTGGGCCAGAACACTGAAGCTTTCTTT. Its translation: CASIVGQNTEAFF.

The genes are TRBV7-2 and TRBJ1-2, with TRBD1 matching 11 bases. This CDR3 region has 15 residues. The V gene's germline CDR1 is SGHTA and CDR2 FQGNSA. V was pared by 4 bases and J by 4 bases, with 5 bases of the junction left unmatched. The CDR3 DNA reads TGTGCCAGCAGCTCACCGGGACAGGGGGGCTATGGCTACACCTTC. It is translated as CASSSPGQGGYGYTF.

V and J are TRBV7-3 and TRBJ1-2; perhaps TRBD1 as D (5 bases). V dropped 3 bases and J dropped 4 bases, with 15 bases sitting between them. This CDR3 comprises 15 residues. The germline gives CDR1 SGHTA, CDR2 FQGTGA. CDR3 residues: CASSFGSGLPYGYTF. The CDR3 DNA is TGTGCCAGCAGCTTCGGGTCAGGGCTTCCCTATGGCTACACCTTC.

V usage is TRBV19 and J usage is TRBJ2-5, with 8 bases that match TRBD1. The CDR3 is made up of 16 amino acids. CDR1 and CDR2 (germline): LNHDA, SQIVND (reference sequence). Trimming cost V 5 bases and J 7 bases; bases outside gene matches: 15. The CDR3 loop is CASSVLQGAPVGTQYF. In DNA, the CDR3 is TGTGCCAGTAGTGTACTTCAGGGGGCTCCGGTGGGGACCCAGTACTTC.

This clone came up once. The V gene is TRBV28, the J gene TRBJ1-1, with 9 nucleotides matching TRBD1. The ends lost 5 bases at V and 6 bases at J; junction bases unmatched: 10. The germline gives CDR1 MDHEN, CDR2 SYDVKM. This CDR3 spans 15 amino acids. The CDR3: CASSPTGTGSAEAFF. Written as DNA, the CDR3 is TGTGCCAGCAGTCCTACCGGGACAGGGAGTGCTGAAGCTTTCTTT.

This clone turned up a few times. The chain carries TRBV5-1 and TRBJ1-5; no firm D call. This CDR3 contains 14 residues. The germline V gene encodes CDR1 SGHRS and CDR2 YFSETQ. V lost 0 bases and J 5 bases, leaving 9 bases between the germline ends. The CDR3 region is CASSLDGDYQPQHF. In DNA form, the CDR3 reads TGCGCCAGCAGCTTGGACGGGGATTATCAGCCCCAGCATTTT.

This clone was seen a handful of times. The genes are TRBV7-9 and TRBJ1-3, with D perhaps matching TRBD1 (5 bases). The CDR3 is 13 amino acids. V lost 3 bases and J 3 bases, leaving 6 bases between the germline ends. Germline V gene data show CDR1 as SEHNR and CDR2 as FQNEAQ (reference sequence). The CDR3 sequence: CASSLTVGNTIYF. The CDR3 region has the DNA TGTGCCAGCAGCTTGACAGTTGGAAACACCATATATTTT.

The chain joins TRBV5-1 to TRBJ2-7; 7 nucleotides match TRBD1. The CDR3 is 14 amino acids. Unmatched junction bases numbered 5, after V lost 3 bases and J lost 2 bases. Germline CDR1 SGHRS, CDR2 YFSETQ. CDR3 nucleotide sequence: TGCGCCAGCAGCTGGGACAGACTTGCCTACGAGCAGTACTTC. Its translation: CASSWDRLAYEQYF. The full variable domain, completed using reference TRBV5-1 and TRBJ2-7, is KAGVTQTPRYLIKTRGQQVTLSCSPISGHRSVSWYQQTPGQGLQFLFEYFSETQRNKGNFPGRFSGRQFSNSRSEMNVSTLELGDSALYLCASSWDRLAYEQYFGPGTRLTVT.

The chain has TRBV18 and TRBJ1-2; no clear D. The CDR3 totals 18 residues. V lost 0 bases and J 3 bases, leaving 20 bases between the germline ends. Germline V gives CDR1 KGHSH, CDR2 LQKENI. CDR3 sequence reads: CASSPPISLGSRDYGYTF. CDR3 DNA sequence: TGTGCCAGCTCACCACCGATCTCCTTGGGGAGTAGAGACTATGGCTACACCTTC. Combining the CDR3 with reference TRBV18 and TRBJ1-2 gives the whole variable domain NAGVMQNPRHLVRRRGQEARLRCSPMKGHSHVYWYRQLPEEGLKFMVYLQKENIIDESGMPKERFSAEFPKEGPSILRIQQVVRGDSAAYFCASSPPISLGSRDYGYTFGSGTRLTVV.

The chain employs TRBV6-5 and TRBJ1-2; tentatively, D is TRBD1 (5 bases). The germline V gene has CDR1 MNHEY and CDR2 SVGAGI. The CDR3 spans 13 residues. Here the CDR3 reads CNERGKDGYGYTF. CDR3 sequence (DNA): TGTAATGAGCGGGGGAAGGATGGCTATGGCTACACCTTC.

The chain couples TRBV4-3 to TRBJ2-7, with a possible D match to TRBD2 (7 bases). CDR1 and CDR2 (germline): LGHNA, YSLEER. The CDR3 covers 15 residues. With 1 base removed from V and 5 bases from J, the gap between germline ends came to 15 bases. The CDR3 region is CASSQGGGGGHEQYF. CDR3 nucleotides: TGCGCCAGCAGCCAAGGTGGTGGGGGGGGCCACGAGCAGTACTTC.

This rearrangement joins TRBV4-3 to TRBJ2-5; 7 bases line up with TRBD1. V dropped 4 bases and J dropped 7; count of bases not matched to a gene: 9. CDR3 length equals 14 residues. Germline CDR1 and CDR2: LGHNA and YSLEER. CDR3 nucleotide sequence: TGCGCCAGCAGCCCCGTGGGACAGCCCACGACCCAGTACTTC. It yields the protein CASSPVGQPTTQYF.

V gene TRBV9 combines with J gene TRBJ2-5; D is perhaps TRBD2 (7 bases). This CDR3 is built from 17 residues. The V end lost 3 bases, the J end lost 6 bases, and 24 bases lay between the germline ends. Germline V gives CDR1 SGDLS, CDR2 YYNGEE. CDR3 sequence (DNA): TGTGCCAGCAGCGGGCCACTCCCGGGGGGAGGGGGGCAGACCCAGTACTTC. Protein product: CASSGPLPGGGGQTQYF. Drawing the rest from reference TRBV9 and TRBJ2-5, the complete variable domain is DSGVTQTPKHLITATGQRVTLRCSPRSGDLSVYWYQQSLDQGLQFLIQYYNGEERAKGNILERFSAQQFPDLHSELNLSSLELGDSALYFCASSGPLPGGGGQTQYFGPGTRLLVL.

This chain links TRBV19 with TRBJ1-1; possible D gene TRBD1, 5 bases. The CDR3 is 14 residues long. With 1 base removed from V and 0 bases from J, the gap between germline ends came to 6 bases. Germline CDR1 is LNHDA and CDR2 is SQIVND (reference sequence). The CDR3 bases are TGTGCCAGTAGTATAGGGGGCATGAACACTGAAGCTTTCTTT. This codes for CASSIGGMNTEAFF.